This TCR beta chain was obtained from a study of CD8+ T cells in alopecia areata. The treatment was: oral pan-JAK inhibitor, 5-10 mg twice daily. Obtained from alopecia areata patients were lesional scalp punch biopsies along with peripheral blood. This clone appeared once. This CDR3 is 14 amino acids long. CDR1 and CDR2 from the germline V gene are SQVTM and ANQGSEA. V dropped 6 bases and J dropped 2 bases, with 11 bases sitting between them. RNA was isolated and reverse transcribed to cDNA, the sequencing template. Sequenced by immunoSEQ multiplex PCR; TCRdb stores in-frame clones only, minus some. The sample has about 290,000 clones, 58% seen once.

J is TRBJ1-6 and V is TRBV29-1, with D possibly matching TRBD1 (5 bases). The clonotype comes from a human donor with alopecia areata. The sequencing used CD4+ T cells sorted from blood, collected at week 24, from a patient treated with tofacitinib. The CDR3 protein is CSVKQAAYNSPLHF. CDR3 DNA: TGCAGCGTAAAACAGGCGGCCTATAATTCACCCCTCCACTTT.